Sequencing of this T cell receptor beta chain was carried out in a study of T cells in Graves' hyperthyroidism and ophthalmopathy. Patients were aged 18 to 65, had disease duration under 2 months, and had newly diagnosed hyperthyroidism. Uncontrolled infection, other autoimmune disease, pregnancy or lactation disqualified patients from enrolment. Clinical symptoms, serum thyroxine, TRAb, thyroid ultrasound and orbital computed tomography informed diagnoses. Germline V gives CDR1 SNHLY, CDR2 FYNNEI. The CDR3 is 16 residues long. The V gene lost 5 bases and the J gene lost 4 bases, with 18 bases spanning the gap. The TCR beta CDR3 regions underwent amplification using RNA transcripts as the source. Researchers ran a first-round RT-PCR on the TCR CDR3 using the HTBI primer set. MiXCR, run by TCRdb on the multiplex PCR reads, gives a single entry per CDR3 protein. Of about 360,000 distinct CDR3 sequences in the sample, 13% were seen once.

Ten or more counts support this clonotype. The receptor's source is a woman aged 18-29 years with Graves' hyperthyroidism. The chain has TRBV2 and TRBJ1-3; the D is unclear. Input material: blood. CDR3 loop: CASSFRAKGLGNTIYF. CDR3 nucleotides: TGTGCCAGCAGTTTTCGGGCCAAGGGTCTCGGAAACACCATATATTTT.